The clone carrying this T cell receptor beta chain was detected only a few times. Its antigen is still unknown. The data belong to a study of CD8 T cells in ankylosing spondylitis. TCRdb fed the 5' RACE reads into MiXCR, producing one record per CDR3 protein. The sample shows 700,000 or so distinct CDR3 sequences, 15% to 20% of them seen only once. The study, taken as a whole, reports: Reactive arthritis synovial fluid and blood were previously reported to contain some motif variants. Typical of ankylosing spondylitis blood, it appeared, was a TCR beta motif of eight highly homologous variants. Reports say disease-linked clones showed up significantly more in matched ankylosing spondylitis synovial fluid. Disease-linked clones were CD8+ and relatively rare in peripheral blood.

The material sequenced was blood, either unsorted or a sorted T cell fraction (not recorded which). The TCR originated in a male donor with ankylosing spondylitis.

The CDR3 is CSARVPGGKETQYF. Written as DNA, the CDR3 is TGCAGTGCTAGAGTACCGGGAGGGAAAGAGACCCAGTACTTC. The chain links TRBV20-1 to TRBJ2-5, with 8 bases aligning to TRBD2. Germline loops: CDR1 DFQATT, CDR2 SNEGSKA (reference sequence). The junction had 4 bases not matched to a gene; V was cut back by 1 base and J by 3 bases. The CDR3 extends over 14 amino acids.